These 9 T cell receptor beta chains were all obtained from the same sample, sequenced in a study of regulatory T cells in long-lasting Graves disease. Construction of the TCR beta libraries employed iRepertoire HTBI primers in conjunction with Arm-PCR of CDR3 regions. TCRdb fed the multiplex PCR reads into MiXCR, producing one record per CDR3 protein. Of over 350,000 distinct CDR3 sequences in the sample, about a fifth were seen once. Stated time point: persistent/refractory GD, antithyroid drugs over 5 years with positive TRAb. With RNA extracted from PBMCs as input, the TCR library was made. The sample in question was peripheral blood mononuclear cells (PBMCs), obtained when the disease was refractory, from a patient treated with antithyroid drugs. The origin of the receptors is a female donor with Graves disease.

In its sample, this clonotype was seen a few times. CDR3 amino acids: CASSPGQGLPIDQNTGELFF. CDR3 in DNA: TGTGCCAGCAGCCCGGGACAGGGGCTCCCCATAGACCAGAACACCGGGGAGCTGTTTTTT. The V and J genes are TRBV7-9 and TRBJ2-2; 10 bases fit TRBD1. The CDR3 sequence is 20 residues long. Germline V gives CDR1 SEHNR, CDR2 FQNEAQ (reference sequence). Losses at the gene ends were 5 bases for V and 1 base for J; bases not matched to a gene: 16.

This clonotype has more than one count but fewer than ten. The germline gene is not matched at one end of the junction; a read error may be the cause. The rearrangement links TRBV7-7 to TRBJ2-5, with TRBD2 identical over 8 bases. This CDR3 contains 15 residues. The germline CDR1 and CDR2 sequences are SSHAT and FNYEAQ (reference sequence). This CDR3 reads CASSLKDRGGETQYF. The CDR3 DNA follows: TGTGCTAGCAGCTTAAAGGACCGGGGGGGGGAGACCCAGTACTTC. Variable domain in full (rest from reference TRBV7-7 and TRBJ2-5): GAGVSQSPRYKVTKRGQDVTLRCDPISSHATLYWYQQALGQGPEFLTYFNYEAQPDKSGLPSDRFSAERPEGSISTLTIQRTEQRDSAMYRCASSLKDRGGETQYFGPGTRLLVL.

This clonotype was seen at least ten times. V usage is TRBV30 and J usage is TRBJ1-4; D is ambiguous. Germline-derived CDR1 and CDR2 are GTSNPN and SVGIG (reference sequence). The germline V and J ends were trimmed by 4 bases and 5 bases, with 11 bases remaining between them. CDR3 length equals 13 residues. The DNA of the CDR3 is TGTGCCTGGAACGGGCACTCGAATGAAAAACTGTTTTTT. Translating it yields CAWNGHSNEKLFF.

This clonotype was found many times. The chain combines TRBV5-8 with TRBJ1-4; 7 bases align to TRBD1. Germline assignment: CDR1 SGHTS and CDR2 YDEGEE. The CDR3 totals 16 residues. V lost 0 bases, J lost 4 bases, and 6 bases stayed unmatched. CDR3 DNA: TGTGCCAGCAGCTTGGGACAGGGTGTCGGTAATGAAAAACTGTTTTTT. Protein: CASSLGQGVGNEKLFF.

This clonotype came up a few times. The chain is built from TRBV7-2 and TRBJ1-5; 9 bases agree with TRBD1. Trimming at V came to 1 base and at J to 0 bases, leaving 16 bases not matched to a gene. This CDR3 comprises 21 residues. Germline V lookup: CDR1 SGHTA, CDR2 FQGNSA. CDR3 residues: CASSLEGVLRDRVYSNQPQHF. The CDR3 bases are TGTGCCAGCAGCTTAGAAGGGGTTTTGCGGGACAGGGTGTATAGCAATCAGCCCCAGCATTTT.

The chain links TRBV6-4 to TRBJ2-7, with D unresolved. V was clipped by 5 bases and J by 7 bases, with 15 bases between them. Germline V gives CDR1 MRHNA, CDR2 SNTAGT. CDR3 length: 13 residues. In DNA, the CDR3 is TGTGCCAGCAGTTCGATCTCAGGAAGGGAGCAGTACTTC. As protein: CASSSISGREQYF.

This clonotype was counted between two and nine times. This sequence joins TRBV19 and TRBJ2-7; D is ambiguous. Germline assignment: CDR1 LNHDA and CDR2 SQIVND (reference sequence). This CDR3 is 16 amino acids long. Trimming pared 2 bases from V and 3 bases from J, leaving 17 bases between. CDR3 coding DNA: TGTGCCAGTAGTATAAATAGGACCGACCTCCACTACGAGCAGTACTTC. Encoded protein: CASSINRTDLHYEQYF.

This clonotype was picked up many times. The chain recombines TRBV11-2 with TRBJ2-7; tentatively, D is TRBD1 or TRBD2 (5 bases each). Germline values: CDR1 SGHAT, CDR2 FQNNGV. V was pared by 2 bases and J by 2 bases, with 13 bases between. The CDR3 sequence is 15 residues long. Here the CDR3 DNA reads TGTGCCAGCAGCTTACGGCCGGGGCGCGCCTACGAGCAGTACTTC. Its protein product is CASSLRPGRAYEQYF.

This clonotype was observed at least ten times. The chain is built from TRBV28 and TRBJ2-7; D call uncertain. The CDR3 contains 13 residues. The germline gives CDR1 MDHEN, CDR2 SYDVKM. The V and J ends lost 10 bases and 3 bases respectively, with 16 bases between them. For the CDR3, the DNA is TGTGCCACCAGAGCAAACCTCCTCTACGAGCAGTACTTC. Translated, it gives CATRANLLYEQYF. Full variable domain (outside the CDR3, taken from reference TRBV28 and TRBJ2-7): DVKVTQSSRYLVKRTGEKVFLECVQDMDHENMFWYRQDPGLGLRLIYFSYDVKMKEKGDIPEGYSVSREKKERFSLILESASTNQTSMYLCATRANLLYEQYFGPGTRLTVT.